This entry is about one TCR beta chain. These data are taken from a study of T cell responses to AZD1222 COVID-19 vaccine. Losses at the gene ends were 3 bases for V and 5 bases for J; bases not matched to a gene: 16. This CDR3 comprises 18 residues. The germline CDR1 and CDR2 sequences are MDHEN and SYDVKM. The method was immunoSEQ multiplex PCR; TCRdb's version includes in-frame clones alone and lacks a portion of them. The sample consists of 120,000 to 150,000 clones, 80% to 90% of them appearing once. The receptor was isolated from an adult in good health. Material: peripheral blood, obtained on day 0 of AZD1222 vaccination. V and J are TRBV28 and TRBJ2-3; 8 bases map to TRBD2. The CDR3 DNA is TGTGCCAGCAGTTTCCGGGAGGGCCTTCCCCCCTTATTAGATACGCAGTATTTT. It yields the protein CASSFREGLPPLLDTQYF.